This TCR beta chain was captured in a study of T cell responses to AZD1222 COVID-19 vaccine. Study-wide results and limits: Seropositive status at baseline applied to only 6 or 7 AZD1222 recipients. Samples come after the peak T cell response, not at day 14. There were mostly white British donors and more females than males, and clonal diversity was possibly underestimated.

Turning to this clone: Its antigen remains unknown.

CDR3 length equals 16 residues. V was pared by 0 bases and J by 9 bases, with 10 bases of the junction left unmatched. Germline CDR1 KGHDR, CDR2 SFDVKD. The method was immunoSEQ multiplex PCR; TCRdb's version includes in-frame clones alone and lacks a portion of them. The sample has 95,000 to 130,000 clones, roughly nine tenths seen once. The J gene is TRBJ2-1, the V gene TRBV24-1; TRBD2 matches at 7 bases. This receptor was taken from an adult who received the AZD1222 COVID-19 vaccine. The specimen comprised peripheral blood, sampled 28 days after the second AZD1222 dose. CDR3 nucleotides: TGTGCCACCAGTGATTTGCTCCTGGGGGGGGGTTCTGAGCAGTTCTTC. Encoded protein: CATSDLLLGGGSEQFF.